The subject of this entry is one T cell receptor (beta chain). Its antigen is unknown. Tagging with unique molecular identifiers was a feature of the TCR beta cDNA libraries. TCRdb called the PCR reads again in MiXCR, with one record for every CDR3 protein. The table records about 200,000 distinct CDR3 sequences, 29% of them present only once. The sample comes from a study of post-analysis software for immune sequencing data. The CDR3 runs to 13 residues. Germline V gives CDR1 SGHRS, CDR2 YFSETQ. The germline V and J ends were trimmed by 4 bases and 5 bases, with 10 bases remaining between them. Findings of the study overall: A handful of TRBV segments, including TRBV5-6, TRBV5-1 and TRBV20-1, were more frequent in patients than controls. Samples prepared in the same batch strongly co-clustered by F measure.

The clonotype originates from a girl aged 2 to 17 with multiple sclerosis. The specimen was blood. The chain links TRBV5-1 to TRBJ1-5; maybe TRBD1 (6 bases). The CDR3 coding sequence is TGCGCCAGCAGCCCGGACAGCGATCAGCCCCAGCATTTT. Amino acid sequence: CASSPDSDQPQHF.